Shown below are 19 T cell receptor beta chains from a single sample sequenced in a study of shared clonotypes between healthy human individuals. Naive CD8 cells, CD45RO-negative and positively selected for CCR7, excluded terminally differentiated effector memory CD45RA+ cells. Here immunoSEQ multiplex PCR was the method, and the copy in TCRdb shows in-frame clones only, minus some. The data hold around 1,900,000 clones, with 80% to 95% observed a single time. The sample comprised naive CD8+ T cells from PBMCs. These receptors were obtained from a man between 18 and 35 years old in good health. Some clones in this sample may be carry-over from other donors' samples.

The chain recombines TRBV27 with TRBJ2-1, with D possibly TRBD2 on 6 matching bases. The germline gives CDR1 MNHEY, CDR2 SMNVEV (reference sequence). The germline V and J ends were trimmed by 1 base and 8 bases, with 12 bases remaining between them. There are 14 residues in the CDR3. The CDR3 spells CASSLYTSIDEQFF. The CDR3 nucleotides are TGTGCCAGCAGTTTATACACTAGCATCGATGAGCAGTTCTTC.

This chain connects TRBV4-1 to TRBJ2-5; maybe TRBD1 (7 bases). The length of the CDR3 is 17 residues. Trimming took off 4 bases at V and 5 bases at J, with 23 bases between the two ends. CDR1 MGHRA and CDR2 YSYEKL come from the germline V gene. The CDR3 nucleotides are TGCGCCAGCAGCCCTACGGTCCACAGGGGACTTTTCGAGACCCAGTACTTC. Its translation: CASSPTVHRGLFETQYF.

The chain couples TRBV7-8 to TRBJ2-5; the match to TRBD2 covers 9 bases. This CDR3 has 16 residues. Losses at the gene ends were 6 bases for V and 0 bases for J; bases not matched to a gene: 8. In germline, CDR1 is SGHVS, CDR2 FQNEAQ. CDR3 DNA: TGTGCCAGCAGTAAGGTCAGCGGGGGGTACCAAGAGACCCAGTACTTC. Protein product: CASSKVSGGYQETQYF.

The CDR3 spells CASSFTVRNTEAFF. Here the CDR3 DNA reads TGTGCCAGCAGTTTCACAGTAAGGAACACTGAAGCTTTCTTT. This chain uses TRBV27 with TRBJ1-1, with D unresolved. The CDR3 length is 14 residues. Germline lookup yields CDR1 MNHEY and CDR2 SMNVEV (reference sequence). V gave up 3 bases and J gave up 1 base, with 9 bases separating them.

CDR3 DNA: TGTGCCAGCAGACCGCGGGGAGAGTCCTACGAGCAGTACTTC. Translation: CASRPRGESYEQYF. The chain has TRBV4-2 and TRBJ2-7, with D maybe TRBD2 (6 bases). Germline CDR1 reads LGHNA; CDR2 reads YNFKEQ. The CDR3 is 14 amino acids. Trimming cost V 6 bases and J 1 base, with 13 bases left between them.

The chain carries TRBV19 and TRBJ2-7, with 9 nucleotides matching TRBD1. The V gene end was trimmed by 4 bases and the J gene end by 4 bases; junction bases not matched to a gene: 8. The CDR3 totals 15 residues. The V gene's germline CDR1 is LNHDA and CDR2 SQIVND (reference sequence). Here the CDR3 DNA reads TGTGCCAGTAGTAAACAACAGGGGGCGGCTTACGAGCAGTACTTC. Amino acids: CASSKQQGAAYEQYF.

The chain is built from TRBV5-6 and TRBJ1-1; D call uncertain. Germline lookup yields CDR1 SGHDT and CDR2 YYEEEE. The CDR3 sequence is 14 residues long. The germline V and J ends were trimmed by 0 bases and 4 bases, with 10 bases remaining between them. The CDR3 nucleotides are TGTGCCAGCAGCTTGGGAAGGGTCGGCACTGAAGCTTTCTTT. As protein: CASSLGRVGTEAFF.

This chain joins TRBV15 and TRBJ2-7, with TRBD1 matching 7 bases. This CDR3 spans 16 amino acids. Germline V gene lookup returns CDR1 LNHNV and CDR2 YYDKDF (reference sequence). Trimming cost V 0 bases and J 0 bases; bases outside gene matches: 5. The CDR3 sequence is CATSRDWTGNSYEQYF. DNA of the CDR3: TGTGCCACCAGCAGAGATTGGACAGGAAACTCCTACGAGCAGTACTTC.

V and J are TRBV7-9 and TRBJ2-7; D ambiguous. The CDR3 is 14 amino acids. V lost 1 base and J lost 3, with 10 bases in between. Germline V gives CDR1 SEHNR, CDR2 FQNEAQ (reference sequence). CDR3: CASSLETKVYEQYF. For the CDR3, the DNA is TGTGCCAGCAGCTTAGAGACCAAAGTCTACGAGCAGTACTTC. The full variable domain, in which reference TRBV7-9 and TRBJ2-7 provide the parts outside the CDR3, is DTGVSQNPRHKITKRGQNVTFRCDPISEHNRLYWYRQTLGQGPEFLTYFQNEAQLEKSRLLSDRFSAERPKGSFSTLEIQRTEQGDSAMYLCASSLETKVYEQYFGPGTRLTVT.

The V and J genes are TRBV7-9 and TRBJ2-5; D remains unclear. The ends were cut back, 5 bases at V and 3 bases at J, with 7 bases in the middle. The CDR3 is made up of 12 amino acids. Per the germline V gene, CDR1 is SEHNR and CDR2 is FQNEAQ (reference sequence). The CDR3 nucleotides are TGTGCCAGCAGCGTCAATAAAGAGACCCAGTACTTC. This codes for CASSVNKETQYF.

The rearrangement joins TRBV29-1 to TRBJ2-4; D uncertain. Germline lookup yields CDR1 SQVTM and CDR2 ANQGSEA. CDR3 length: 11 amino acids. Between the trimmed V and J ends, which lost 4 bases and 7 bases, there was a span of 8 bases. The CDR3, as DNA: TGCAGCGTTGTGGCAGGCAACATTCAGTACTTC. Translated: CSVVAGNIQYF.

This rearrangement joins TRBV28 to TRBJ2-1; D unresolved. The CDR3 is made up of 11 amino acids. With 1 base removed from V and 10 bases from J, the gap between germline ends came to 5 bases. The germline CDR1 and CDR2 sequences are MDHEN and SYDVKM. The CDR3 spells CASSLSREQFF. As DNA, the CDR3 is TGTGCCAGCAGTTTATCTAGAGAGCAGTTCTTC. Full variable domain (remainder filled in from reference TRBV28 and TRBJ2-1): DVKVTQSSRYLVKRTGEKVFLECVQDMDHENMFWYRQDPGLGLRLIYFSYDVKMKEKGDIPEGYSVSREKKERFSLILESASTNQTSMYLCASSLSREQFFGPGTRLTVL.

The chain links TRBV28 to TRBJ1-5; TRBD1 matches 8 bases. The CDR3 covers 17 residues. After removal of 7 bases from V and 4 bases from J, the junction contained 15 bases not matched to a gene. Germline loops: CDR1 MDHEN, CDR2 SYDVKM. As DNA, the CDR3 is TGTGCCAGCACCTTTATCCCCGGACAGGGTCGGAATCAGCCCCAGCATTTT. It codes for CASTFIPGQGRNQPQHF.

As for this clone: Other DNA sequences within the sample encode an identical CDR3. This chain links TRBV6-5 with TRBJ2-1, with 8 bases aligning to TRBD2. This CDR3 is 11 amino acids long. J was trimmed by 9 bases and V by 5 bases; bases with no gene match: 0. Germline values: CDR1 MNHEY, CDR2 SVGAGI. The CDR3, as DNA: TGTGCCAGCAGTCTAGCGGGTGAGCAGTTCTTC. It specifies CASSLAGEQFF.

This CDR3 is CASSQDPSQGGPYEQYF. In nucleotides, the CDR3 is TGCGCCAGCAGCCAAGATCCCAGCCAGGGCGGTCCCTACGAGCAGTACTTC. The chain combines TRBV4-1 with TRBJ2-7; TRBD1 might be the D (5 bases). Germline V CDR1 and CDR2: MGHRA, YSYEKL. V shed 0 bases and J shed 2 bases, with 17 bases lying between them. This CDR3 has 17 amino acids.

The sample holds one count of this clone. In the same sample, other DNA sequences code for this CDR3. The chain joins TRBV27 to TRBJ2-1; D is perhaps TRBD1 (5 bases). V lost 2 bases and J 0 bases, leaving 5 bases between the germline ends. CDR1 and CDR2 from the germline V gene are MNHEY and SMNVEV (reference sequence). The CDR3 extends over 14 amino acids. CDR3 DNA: TGTGCCAGCAGTTTAGACAGCTCCTACAATGAGCAGTTCTTC. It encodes CASSLDSSYNEQFF.

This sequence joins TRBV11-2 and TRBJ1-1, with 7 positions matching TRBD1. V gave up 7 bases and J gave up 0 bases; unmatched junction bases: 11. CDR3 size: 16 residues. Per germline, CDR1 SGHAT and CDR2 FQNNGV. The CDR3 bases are TGTGCCAGCACCTCGACCAGGGGGGGAATGAACACTGAAGCTTTCTTT. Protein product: CASTSTRGGMNTEAFF.

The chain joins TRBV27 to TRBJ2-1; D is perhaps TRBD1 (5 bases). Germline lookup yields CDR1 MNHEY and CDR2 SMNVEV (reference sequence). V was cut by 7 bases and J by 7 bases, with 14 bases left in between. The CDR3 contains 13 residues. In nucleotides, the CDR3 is TGTGCCAGCAATCCAGGGCCCGGGAATGAGCAGTTCTTC. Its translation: CASNPGPGNEQFF.

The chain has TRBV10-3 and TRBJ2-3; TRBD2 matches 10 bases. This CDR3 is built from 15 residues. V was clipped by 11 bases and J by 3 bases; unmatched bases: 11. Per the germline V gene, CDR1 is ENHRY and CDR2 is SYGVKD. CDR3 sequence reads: CAVQEGLARTDTQYF. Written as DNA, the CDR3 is TGTGCCGTCCAAGAGGGACTAGCGAGGACAGATACGCAGTATTTT.